The 19 T cell receptor beta chains below all came from one sample that was sequenced in a study of early T cells in non-severe SARS-CoV-2 infection. TCRdb re-called the 5' RACE reads through MiXCR, storing one row per CDR3 protein. Of more than 65,000 distinct CDR3 sequences listed, less than 15% are singletons. The material sequenced was whole blood. The receptors stem from an adult who was a healthcare worker with PCR-confirmed SARS-CoV-2 infection or an uninfected control (not recorded which).

This clonotype was seen ten or more times. The V and J genes are TRBV6-1 and TRBJ1-1; no definite D call. The CDR3 contains 13 residues. CDR1 MNHNS and CDR2 SASEGT come from the germline V gene. Trimming took off 2 bases at V and 11 bases at J, with 15 bases between the two ends. The CDR3 protein is CASSESYRRNAFF. CDR3 nucleotides: TGTGCCAGCAGTGAATCCTACAGAAGGAACGCTTTCTTT.

This clonotype was observed at least ten times. The chain employs TRBV7-2 and TRBJ2-7; a weak D match, TRBD2 (5 bases). The CDR3 consists of 14 residues. Germline V lookup: CDR1 SGHTA, CDR2 FQGNSA. V was cut by 5 bases and J by 0 bases, with 11 bases left in between. The CDR3, as DNA: TGTGCCAGCAGCCCCGGGGTTTCCTCCTACGAGCAGTACTTC. Protein sequence: CASSPGVSSYEQYF.

Many counts were recorded for this clonotype. V gene TRBV19 combines with J gene TRBJ1-2; the D gene is possibly TRBD1 (6 bases). Deletions cut 9 bases from V and 7 bases from J, with 18 bases between. Germline V gives CDR1 LNHDA, CDR2 SQIVND (reference sequence). The CDR3 covers 13 residues. The CDR3 here is CASQFGQKSGYTF. In nucleotides, the CDR3 is TGTGCCAGCCAATTTGGACAGAAAAGTGGCTACACCTTC.

The chain recombines TRBV15 with TRBJ2-3; D gene unclear. CDR3 length: 13 amino acids. Germline V gives CDR1 LNHNV, CDR2 YYDKDF (reference sequence). V lost 3 bases, J lost 0 bases, and 4 bases lay in between. The CDR3, as DNA: TGTGCCACCAGCAGGGACAGCACAGATACGCAGTATTTT. Translation: CATSRDSTDTQYF.

This clonotype has a count of ten or more. The rearrangement joins TRBV7-9 to TRBJ1-1; TRBD1 is a possible D gene (6 bases). The V end was cut by 2 bases, the J end by 2 bases, with 12 bases between. Per germline, CDR1 SEHNR and CDR2 FQNEAQ (reference sequence). The CDR3 has 15 residues. The CDR3 DNA follows: TGTGCCAGCAGCTTAATGGGGACACGCAACACTGAAGCTTTCTTT. Translating gives CASSLMGTRNTEAFF.

In its sample, this clonotype was seen a few times. The chain carries TRBV5-4 and TRBJ2-7; weak D call: TRBD2 (6 bases). V lost 0 bases and J lost 6, with 7 bases in between. CDR1 and CDR2 (germline): SGHNT, YYREEE (reference sequence). There are 12 residues in the CDR3. In DNA, the CDR3 is TGTGCCAGCAGCTTGGAAGCGGGCGAGCAGTACTTC. Its translation is CASSLEAGEQYF. The full variable domain, its missing parts supplied by reference TRBV5-4 and TRBJ2-7, is ETGVTQSPTHLIKTRGQQVTLRCSSQSGHNTVSWYQQALGQGPQFIFQYYREEENGRGNFPPRFSGLQFPNYSSELNVNALELDDSALYLCASSLEAGEQYFGPGTRLTVT.

The chain is built from TRBV7-9 and TRBJ2-1; TRBD1 matches 9 bases. This CDR3 has 15 amino acids. Germline trimming cut 5 bases from V and 7 bases from J; bases unmatched to any gene: 9. In germline, CDR1 is SEHNR, CDR2 FQNEAQ (reference sequence). The CDR3 sequence is CASSTGQGNSNEQFF. CDR3 sequence (DNA): TGTGCCAGCAGCACGGGACAGGGTAATAGTAATGAGCAGTTCTTC.

This clonotype has more than one count but fewer than ten. One end of the junction is discordant with germline, which a read error may explain. The J gene is TRBJ2-1, the V gene TRBV9, with TRBD2 matching 8 bases. CDR1 is SGDLS, CDR2 YYNGEE, per germline. CDR3 length equals 15 residues. CDR3 residues: CARSVDPSGYNEQFF. The CDR3 DNA follows: TGTGCCCGCAGCGTAGATCCTAGCGGGTACAATGAGCAGTTCTTC.

The rearrangement joins TRBV3-1 to TRBJ2-3, with D possibly matching TRBD2 (5 bases). The CDR3 is 14 residues long. V lost 4 bases and J 4 bases, leaving 12 bases between the germline ends. In germline, CDR1 is LGHDT, CDR2 YNNKEL (reference sequence). The CDR3 DNA follows: TGTGCCAGCAGCCGAAATAGCGCCCCAGATACGCAGTATTTT. This encodes CASSRNSAPDTQYF.

The chain is built from TRBV29-1 and TRBJ2-7, with 10 bases aligning to TRBD2. The CDR3 runs to 11 residues. Per germline, CDR1 SQVTM and CDR2 ANQGSEA. With V trimmed by 7 bases and J by 4 bases, 1 base remained unmatched. DNA for the CDR3: TGCAGCGCTAGCGGGAGTTACGAGCAGTACTTC. Residues: CSASGSYEQYF.

This clonotype has at least ten counts. The chain uses TRBV4-3 and TRBJ2-7, with unresolved D. This CDR3 has 12 amino acids. V shed 5 bases and J shed 2 bases, with 7 bases lying between them. CDR1 is LGHNA and CDR2 is YSLEER in the germline V gene. In DNA form, the CDR3 reads TGCGCCAGCAGCGACGGTACCTACGAGCAGTACTTC. Translating gives CASSDGTYEQYF.

The table lists this clonotype with a few counts. The chain recombines TRBV6-6 with TRBJ2-1; 7 bases agree with TRBD2. The CDR3 contains 15 residues. Per the germline V gene, CDR1 is MNHNY and CDR2 is SVGAGI (reference sequence). V dropped 0 bases and J dropped 6; count of bases not matched to a gene: 5. In DNA form, the CDR3 reads TGTGCCAGCAGTTACTCTCCGGGAGGATCCAATGAGCAGTTCTTC. Encoded protein: CASSYSPGGSNEQFF.

J is TRBJ2-3 and V is TRBV3-1; the match to TRBD1 covers 8 bases. The J segment lost 3 bases and the V segment lost 4 bases, leaving 6 bases of the junction unmatched. Germline V gene sequence: CDR1 LGHDT, CDR2 YNNKEL (reference sequence). CDR3 length: 15 amino acids. CDR3 loop: CASSLRTGRTDTQYF. CDR3 in DNA: TGTGCCAGCAGCCTACGGACAGGGAGGACAGATACGCAGTATTTT.

This clonotype was detected a few times. This chain joins TRBV27 and TRBJ2-7; no definite D call. The CDR3 runs 14 residues. Trimming stripped 0 bases from V and 3 bases from J, with 9 bases between. Germline values: CDR1 MNHEY, CDR2 SMNVEV (reference sequence). This CDR3 reads CASSLSNSIYEQYF. DNA of the CDR3: TGTGCCAGCAGTTTATCGAACAGCATCTACGAGCAGTACTTC.

The J gene is TRBJ2-4, the V gene TRBV21-1; the listed D gene, TRBD1, was not tested against the DNA. TRBV21-1 has pseudogene status. The CDR3 spans 15 residues. CDR3 sequence: CASSKYTRERYIQYF. Here the CDR3 DNA reads TGTGCCAGCAGCAAATACACCCGGGAGAGGTACATTCAGTACTTC.

The table lists this clonotype with many counts. The rearrangement joins TRBV29-1 to TRBJ2-5, with no clear D. The CDR3 consists of 11 residues. The V gene lost 7 bases and the J gene lost 5 bases, with 11 bases spanning the gap. The V gene's germline CDR1 is SQVTM and CDR2 ANQGSEA. Here the CDR3 reads CSARYGETQYF. In nucleotides, the CDR3 is TGCAGCGCCCGGTACGGGGAGACCCAGTACTTC.

At least ten counts were recorded for this clonotype. This chain links TRBV30 with TRBJ1-2; D is unclear. V was clipped by 4 bases and J by 4 bases, with 10 bases between them. CDR1 is GTSNPN, CDR2 SVGIG, per germline (reference sequence). This CDR3 region has 12 residues. The CDR3 DNA is TGTGCCTGGACTCGGGGAGGCTATGGCTACACCTTC. This translates into CAWTRGGYGYTF. The variable domain in full, completed from reference TRBV30 and TRBJ1-2, reads SQTIHQWPATLVQPVGSPLSLECTVEGTSNPNLYWYRQAAGRGLQLLFYSVGIGQISSEVPQNLSASRPQDRQFILSSKKLLLSDSGFYLCAWTRGGYGYTFGSGTRLTVV.

This clonotype showed up just a few times. The chain employs TRBV5-1 and TRBJ1-1; the D is unclear. CDR3 length: 13 amino acids. V lost 4 bases, J lost 1 base, and 8 bases lay in between. Germline V gene sequence: CDR1 SGHRS, CDR2 YFSETQ. CDR3 loop: CASSKQENTEAFF. CDR3 coding DNA: TGCGCCAGCAGCAAGCAGGAGAACACTGAAGCTTTCTTT. Supplemented by reference TRBV5-1 and TRBJ1-1, the full variable domain reads KAGVTQTPRYLIKTRGQQVTLSCSPISGHRSVSWYQQTPGQGLQFLFEYFSETQRNKGNFPGRFSGRQFSNSRSEMNVSTLELGDSALYLCASSKQENTEAFFGQGTRLTVV.

Ten or more counts support this clonotype. The chain recombines TRBV19 with TRBJ2-7; 7 nucleotides agree with TRBD1. In germline, CDR1 is LNHDA, CDR2 SQIVND (reference sequence). The CDR3 runs 14 residues. The V gene end was trimmed by 6 bases and the J gene end by 6 bases; junction bases not matched to a gene: 11. In nucleotides, the CDR3 is TGTGCCAGTAGCAGAACCACAGGGGCTCGCGAGCAGTACTTC. It yields the protein CASSRTTGAREQYF.